A single sample gave rise to the 7 T cell receptor beta chains below, sequenced in a study of blood T cell repertoires in COVID-19. Profiled with immunoSEQ multiplex PCR; TCRdb holds only in-frame clones, not every one. This sample has some 230,000 clones, with about nine tenths found just once. Source material: peripheral blood. The receptors were gathered from a man aged 30-40 years who had recovered from COVID-19.

The chain couples TRBV11-3 to TRBJ2-3; 8 bases agree with TRBD1. Trimming took 5 bases from V and 5 from J; bases not matched to a gene: 9. Germline loops: CDR1 SGHNT, CDR2 YENEEA. This CDR3 is built from 15 residues. The CDR3 sequence is CASSRRTGYRDTQYF. CDR3 coding DNA: TGTGCCAGCAGCCGAAGGACAGGGTATAGAGATACGCAGTATTTT. Full variable domain (remainder filled in from reference TRBV11-3 and TRBJ2-3): EAGVVQSPRYKIIEKKQPVAFWCNPISGHNTLYWYLQNLGQGPELLIRYENEEAVDDSQLPKDRFSAERLKGVDSTLKIQPAELGDSAVYLCASSRRTGYRDTQYFGPGTRLTVL.

The chain recombines TRBV7-9 with TRBJ2-1, with no clear D. V shed 5 bases and J shed 16 bases, with 27 bases lying between them. This CDR3 is built from 15 residues. Germline loops: CDR1 SEHNR, CDR2 FQNEAQ (reference sequence). The CDR3: CASSGPPLGLSSYFF. Here the CDR3 DNA reads TGTGCCAGCAGCGGGCCCCCGCTCGGCTTGAGCAGCTATTTCTTC. Combining the CDR3 with reference TRBV7-9 and TRBJ2-1 gives the whole variable domain DTGVSQNPRHKITKRGQNVTFRCDPISEHNRLYWYRQTLGQGPEFLTYFQNEAQLEKSRLLSDRFSAERPKGSFSTLEIQRTEQGDSAMYLCASSGPPLGLSSYFFGPGTRLTVL.

The gene calls are TRBV12-5 and TRBJ2-2; weak D call: TRBD1 (5 bases). Trimming took off 5 bases at V and 2 bases at J, with 21 bases between the two ends. This CDR3 has 18 residues. Per germline, CDR1 LGHNT and CDR2 FRNRAP. The CDR3: CASGATKPTGFNTGELFF. The CDR3 DNA follows: TGTGCTAGTGGTGCCACAAAACCTACAGGATTCAACACCGGGGAGCTGTTTTTT.

This rearrangement joins TRBV6-6 to TRBJ2-3; 10 positions agree with TRBD2. The CDR3 covers 15 residues. V lost 6 bases to trimming and J lost 7 bases; unmatched junction nucleotides: 10. Per germline, CDR1 MNHNY and CDR2 SVGAGI (reference sequence). The CDR3, as DNA: TGTGCCAGCAGCAACACAGAACTAGCGGGGTATACGCAGTATTTT. This translates into CASSNTELAGYTQYF.

J is TRBJ2-5 and V is TRBV4-3; weak D call: TRBD2 (6 bases). Per the germline V gene, CDR1 is LGHNA and CDR2 is YSLEER. V was trimmed by 0 bases and J by 5 bases, leaving 19 bases between them. The CDR3 extends over 17 amino acids. Here the CDR3 reads CASSQDSGTHFLETQYF. CDR3 DNA sequence: TGCGCCAGCAGCCAAGATTCCGGGACTCACTTTTTGGAGACCCAGTACTTC.

This chain connects TRBV9 to TRBJ1-1, with D possibly matching TRBD1 (6 bases). Between the trimmed V and J ends, which lost 5 bases and 1 base, there was a span of 12 bases. Germline assignment: CDR1 SGDLS and CDR2 YYNGEE. The CDR3 covers 14 residues. The CDR3 region is CASSYLQGNTEAFF. The CDR3 region has the DNA TGTGCCAGCAGTTACCTACAGGGGAACACTGAAGCTTTCTTT.

The chain recombines TRBV7-9 with TRBJ1-2; TRBD1 aligns across 7 bases. The CDR3 contains 12 residues. The ends lost 7 bases at V and 8 bases at J; junction bases unmatched: 7. CDR1 is SEHNR, CDR2 FQNEAQ, per germline (reference sequence). The CDR3 here is CASNDREEGYTF. DNA of the CDR3: TGTGCCAGCAATGACAGGGAGGAGGGCTACACCTTC. The full variable domain, completed using reference TRBV7-9 and TRBJ1-2, is DTGVSQNPRHKITKRGQNVTFRCDPISEHNRLYWYRQTLGQGPEFLTYFQNEAQLEKSRLLSDRFSAERPKGSFSTLEIQRTEQGDSAMYLCASNDREEGYTFGSGTRLTVV.